Each of the 5 T cell receptor beta chains below was sequenced from the same sample in a study of T-cell reconstitution after alpha-beta-depleted transplantation in children. Unique molecular identifiers tagged the TCRbeta library. TCRdb recomputed calls from the PCR reads with MiXCR, one row per CDR3 protein. This table holds some 550,000 distinct CDR3 sequences, approximately 16% found once. The specimen was PBMCs from the stem cell graft donor, collected from the stem cell graft. The receptors shown here come from a human donor who donated a stem cell graft to a child with acute lymphoblastic leukemia.

The chain recombines TRBV7-8 with TRBJ2-2, with D uncertain. The CDR3 length is 15 residues. Trimming removed 3 bases from V and 6 bases from J, with 14 bases in between. Germline V lookup: CDR1 SGHVS, CDR2 FQNEAQ. This CDR3 reads CASSLEPGSAGELFF. In DNA, the CDR3 is TGTGCCAGCAGCTTGGAACCGGGCAGTGCCGGGGAGCTGTTTTTT.

The chain couples TRBV7-9 to TRBJ2-1; the D is unclear. The germline V gene has CDR1 SEHNR and CDR2 FQNEAQ (reference sequence). The CDR3 has 12 residues. V dropped 0 bases and J dropped 12 bases, with 9 bases sitting between them. The CDR3 DNA follows: TGTGCCAGCAGCTTAGCAGAGGAAGGGCAGTTCTTC. As protein: CASSLAEEGQFF. Variable domain in full (rest from reference TRBV7-9 and TRBJ2-1): DTGVSQNPRHKITKRGQNVTFRCDPISEHNRLYWYRQTLGQGPEFLTYFQNEAQLEKSRLLSDRFSAERPKGSFSTLEIQRTEQGDSAMYLCASSLAEEGQFFGPGTRLTVL.

The genes are TRBV6-5 and TRBJ2-4; 8 positions match TRBD2. CDR1 is MNHEY and CDR2 is SVGAGI in the germline V gene. The CDR3 runs to 14 residues. Trimming removed 0 bases from V and 7 bases from J; junction bases left unmatched: 2. This CDR3 reads CASSYSREANIQYF. CDR3 coding DNA: TGTGCCAGCAGTTACTCGCGGGAGGCCAACATTCAGTACTTC.

This clonotype occurred many times. The chain is built from TRBV20-1 and TRBJ2-1; 9 nucleotides agree with TRBD2. Germline CDR1 is DFQATT and CDR2 is SNEGSKA (reference sequence). V trimming: 0 bases; J trimming: 6 bases; junction bases outside the gene matches: 3. CDR3 length: 14 residues. Written as DNA, the CDR3 is TGCAGTGCTAGAGATGGGACTAGCTCCAATGAGCAGTTCTTC. It codes for CSARDGTSSNEQFF.

This clonotype was found many times. This chain joins TRBV12-3 or TRBV12-4 and TRBJ2-7; D remains ambiguous. The CDR3 runs 11 residues. With 6 bases removed from V and 3 bases from J, the gap between germline ends came to 6 bases. The CDR3 region has the DNA TGTGCCAGCAGCCTCCTCTACGAGCAGTACTTC. This translates into CASSLLYEQYF.